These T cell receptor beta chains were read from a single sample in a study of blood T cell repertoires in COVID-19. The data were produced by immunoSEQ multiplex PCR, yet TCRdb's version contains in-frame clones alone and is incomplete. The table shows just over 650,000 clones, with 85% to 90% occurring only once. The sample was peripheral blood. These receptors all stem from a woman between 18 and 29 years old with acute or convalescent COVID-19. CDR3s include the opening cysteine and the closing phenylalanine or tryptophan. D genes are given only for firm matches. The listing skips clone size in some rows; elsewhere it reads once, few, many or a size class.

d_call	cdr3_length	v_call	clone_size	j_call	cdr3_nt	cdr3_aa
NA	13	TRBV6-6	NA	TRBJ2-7	TGTGCCAGCAGTTACGGGGGCACCTACGAGCAGTACTTC	CASSYGGTYEQYF
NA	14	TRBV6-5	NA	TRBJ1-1	TGTGCCAGCAGTTACAGCAGGGATACCACTGAAGCTTTCTTT	CASSYSRDTTEAFF
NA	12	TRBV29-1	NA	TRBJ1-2	TGCAGCGTTGGAAGGGGGTACTATGGCTACACCTTC	CSVGRGYYGYTF
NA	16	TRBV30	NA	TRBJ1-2	TGTGCCTGGACCCCTGGCAGGGCCGTAGGGGTCTATGGCTACACCTTC	CAWTPGRAVGVYGYTF
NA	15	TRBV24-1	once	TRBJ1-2	TGTGCCACCAGTGATGCGACAGTAGCTAACTATGGCTACACCTTC	CATSDATVANYGYTF
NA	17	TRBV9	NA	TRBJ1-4	TGTGCCAGCAGCGTAGCTAGGCAGAACCCAGCTAATGAAAAACTGTTTTTT	CASSVARQNPANEKLFF
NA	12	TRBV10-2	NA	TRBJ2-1	TGCGCCAGCAGTGATTTTGGAGATGAGCAGTTCTTC	CASSDFGDEQFF
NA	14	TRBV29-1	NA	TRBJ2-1	TGCAGCGTTGGCGGGGACTCCTTCTACAATGAGCAGTTCTTC	CSVGGDSFYNEQFF
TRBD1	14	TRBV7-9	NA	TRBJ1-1	TGTGCCAGCAGCTCGCAGCCAGGGGGCACTGAAGCTTTCTTT	CASSSQPGGTEAFF
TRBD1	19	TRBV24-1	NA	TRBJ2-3	TGTGCCACCAGCACATCGATCAGGCGGGACAGGGAGCTTGCAGATACGCAGTATTTT	CATSTSIRRDRELADTQYF
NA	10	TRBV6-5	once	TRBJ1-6	TGTGCCAGCAATCCTCCGGCCCTCCACTTT	CASNPPALHF
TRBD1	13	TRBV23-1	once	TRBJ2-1	TGCGCCAGCAGTCAATTAGGGACAGGGATTTTGTTCTTC	CASSQLGTGILFF
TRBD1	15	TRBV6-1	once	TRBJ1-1	TGTGCCAGCAGTGAAGAACAGGGGGGGTACACTGAAGCTTTCTTT	CASSEEQGGYTEAFF
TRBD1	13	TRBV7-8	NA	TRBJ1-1	TGTGCCAGCAGCTTAGCCGGACAGGGTGAAGCTTTCTTT	CASSLAGQGEAFF
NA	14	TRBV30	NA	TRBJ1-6	TGTGCCTGGAGTGTAAGCAGGAATAATTCACCCCTCCACTTT	CAWSVSRNNSPLHF
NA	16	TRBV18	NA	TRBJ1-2	TGTGCCAGCTCACCACCTGGCGGCGCGATAGGCAGAGGCTACACCTTC	CASSPPGGAIGRGYTF
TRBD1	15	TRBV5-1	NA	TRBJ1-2	TGCGCCAGCAGCTTACGCTCGGGACAGGGAGCAGGCTACACCTTC	CASSLRSGQGAGYTF
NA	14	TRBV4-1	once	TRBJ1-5	TGCGCCAGCAGCCATCCGGGTAGCAATCAGCCCCAGCATTTT	CASSHPGSNQPQHF
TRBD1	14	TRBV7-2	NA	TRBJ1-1	TGTGCCAGCAGCTTAGATGGGACAGGTGTGCGAGCTTTCTTT	CASSLDGTGVRAFF
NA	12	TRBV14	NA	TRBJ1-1	TGTGCCAGCAGCCCCCGACAGAGTGAAGCTTTCTTT	CASSPRQSEAFF
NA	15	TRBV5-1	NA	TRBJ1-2	TGCGCCAGCAGCACCAGCCGGGCGGAGGTCTATGGCTACACCTTC	CASSTSRAEVYGYTF
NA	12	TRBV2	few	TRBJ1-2	TGTGCCAGCAGTCCCTGGGCGGGCGGCTACACCTTC	CASSPWAGGYTF
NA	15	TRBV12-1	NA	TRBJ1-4	TGTGCCAGCAGGAACCACAGGGGGCGGGAAGAAAAACTGTTTTTT	CASRNHRGREEKLFF
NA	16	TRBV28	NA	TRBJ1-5	TGTGCCAGCAGTTTAACAAGACGCGGGGGAGATCAGCCCCAGCATTTT	CASSLTRRGGDQPQHF
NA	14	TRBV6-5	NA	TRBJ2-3	TGTGCCAGCACCTTATTCCAGGGCACAGATACGCAGTATTTT	CASTLFQGTDTQYF
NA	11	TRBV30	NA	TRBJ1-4	TGTGCCTGGCGGCAGGGGGAAAAACTGTTTTTT	CAWRQGEKLFF
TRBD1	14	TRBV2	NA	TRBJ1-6	TGTGCCAGCAGAGTACAGGGGGGGGATCTGCCCCTCCACTTT	CASRVQGGDLPLHF
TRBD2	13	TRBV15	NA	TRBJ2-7	TGTGCCACCAGCCCCCCCGGGGGGGGCGAGCAGTACTTC	CATSPPGGGEQYF
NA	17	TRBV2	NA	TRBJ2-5	TGTGCCAGCAGTGACCCCGTGGGGTCCGAGGGACAAGAGACCCAGTACTTC	CASSDPVGSEGQETQYF
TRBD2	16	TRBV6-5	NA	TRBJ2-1	TGTGCCAGCAGTTACGCCTCGGCTAGCGGGGGAAATGAGCAGTTCTTC	CASSYASASGGNEQFF
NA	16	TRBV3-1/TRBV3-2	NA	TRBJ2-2	TGTGCCAGCAGCCCCCTCATTGGGGGGGCCTCCGGGGAGCTGTTTTTT	CASSPLIGGASGELFF
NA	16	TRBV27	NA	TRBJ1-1	TGTGCCAGCAGTCAACTACTGGGACAACCAAACACTGAAGCTTTCTTT	CASSQLLGQPNTEAFF
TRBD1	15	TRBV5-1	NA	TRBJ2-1	TGCGCCAGCAGCTTCCCAACTACAGGGGGCAATGAGCAGTTCTTC	CASSFPTTGGNEQFF
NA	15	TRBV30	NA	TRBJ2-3	TGTGCCTGGAGGAAAGAACCGGGGGGCACAGATACGCAGTATTTT	CAWRKEPGGTDTQYF
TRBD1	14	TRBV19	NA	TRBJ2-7	TGTGCCAGTAGTGCGGGGACAGGGGGCTACGAGCAGTACTTC	CASSAGTGGYEQYF
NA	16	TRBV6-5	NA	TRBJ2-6	TGTGCCAGCAGTTACTCCATGGCCTCTGGGGCCAACGTCCTGACTTTC	CASSYSMASGANVLTF
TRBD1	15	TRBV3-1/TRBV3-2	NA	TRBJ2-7	TGTGCCAGCAGCCAAGGACAGGGGCCCTCCTACGAGCAGTACTTC	CASSQGQGPSYEQYF
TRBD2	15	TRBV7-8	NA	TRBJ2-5	TGTGCCAGCAGCTTAGTAGCTAGCGGTCAAGAGACCCAGTACTTC	CASSLVASGQETQYF
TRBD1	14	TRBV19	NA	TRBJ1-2	TGTGCCAGTAACCGACAGGGGGTCTCGTATGGCTACACCTTC	CASNRQGVSYGYTF
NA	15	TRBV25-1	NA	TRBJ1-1	TGTGCCAGCGGGGATGCGGGCCGTATGAACACTGAAGCTTTCTTT	CASGDAGRMNTEAFF
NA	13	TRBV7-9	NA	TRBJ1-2	TGTGCCAGCAGCTTTGGGCAGCTCTATGGCTACACCTTC	CASSFGQLYGYTF
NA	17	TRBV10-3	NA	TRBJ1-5	TGTGCCATCAGTGAGTCGACTCGGTCGGAAGGTGGGCAGCCCCAGCATTTT	CAISESTRSEGGQPQHF
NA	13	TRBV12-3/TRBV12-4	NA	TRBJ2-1	TGTGCCAGCAGTTTCGCCAAAGTAGTCGAGCAGTTCTTC	CASSFAKVVEQFF
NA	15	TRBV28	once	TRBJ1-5	TGTGCCTGCTATAGAGGCCGAAATAGCAATCAGCCCCAGCATTTT	CACYRGRNSNQPQHF
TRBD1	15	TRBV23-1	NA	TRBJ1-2	TGCGCCAGCAGTCCGACACAGGGGTTTAACTATGGCTACACCTTC	CASSPTQGFNYGYTF
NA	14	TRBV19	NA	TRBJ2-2	TGTGCCAGTAGTATTGCGCGGGACACCGGGGAGCTGTTTTTT	CASSIARDTGELFF
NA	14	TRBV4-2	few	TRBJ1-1	TGTGCCAGCAGCCAAGGGCAGGAGAACACTGAAGCTTTCTTT	CASSQGQENTEAFF
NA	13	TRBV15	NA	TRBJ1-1	TGTGCCACCAGCAGAGTACGGGACACTGAAGCTTTCTTT	CATSRVRDTEAFF
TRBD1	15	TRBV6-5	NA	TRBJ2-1	TGTGCCAGCAGTCCCGGGACAGGGGCCTACAATGAGCAGTTCTTC	CASSPGTGAYNEQFF
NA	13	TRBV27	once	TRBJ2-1	TGTGCCAGCAGTTTATCGACGGGGAATGAGCAGTTCTTC	CASSLSTGNEQFF